This T cell receptor (beta chain) was sequenced during a study of brain T cells in children with intractable seizures. Germline-derived CDR1 and CDR2 are MRHNA and SNTAGT. Losses at the gene ends were 5 bases for V and 3 bases for J; bases not matched to a gene: 7. The CDR3 has 16 residues. Note on this clone: The antigen remains unidentified.

General study findings and limits: HCMV serostatus was not known, and viral specificity came from CDR3 similarity only.

Only in-frame clones appear in the TCRdb table, and some are missing; sequencing was by immunoSEQ multiplex PCR. Altogether about 340,000 clones are present, about 94% being singletons, with the ten largest covering about 6%. Time point of the sample: blood from clinic visit 5 months post-surgery; TSC patient then seizure free. The source of this sequence is a boy under three years old with tuberous sclerosis and intractable seizures. The sample consisted of peripheral blood, taken around 5 months after surgery. The chain is built from TRBV6-4 and TRBJ2-3; 11 bases are a match to TRBD2. The CDR3 loop reads CASSRHSGGATDTQYF. The CDR3 DNA reads as TGTGCCAGCAGTCGACATAGCGGGGGGGCGACAGATACGCAGTATTTT.